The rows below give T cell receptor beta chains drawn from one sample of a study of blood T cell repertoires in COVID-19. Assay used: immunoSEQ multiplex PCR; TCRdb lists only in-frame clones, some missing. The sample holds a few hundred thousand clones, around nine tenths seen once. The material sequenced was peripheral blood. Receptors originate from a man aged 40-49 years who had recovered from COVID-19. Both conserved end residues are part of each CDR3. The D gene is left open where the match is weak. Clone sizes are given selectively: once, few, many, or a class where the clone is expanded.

TGCGCCAGCAGCTTGGCCGGATCGAACCCCGGGAACGAGCAGTACTTC,CASSLAGSNPGNEQYF,TRBJ2-7,NA,TRBV5-1,few
TGTGCCAGCAGCACTCCCCCCGGGTTGCGAGTCACAGATACGCAGTATTTT,CASSTPPGLRVTDTQYF,TRBJ2-3,NA,TRBV7-8,NA
TGTGCCAGCAGGTCGGGGGGGCTACGGAATGAGCAGTTCTTC,CASRSGGLRNEQFF,TRBJ2-1,TRBD2,TRBV27,NA
TGTGCCAGTAGCATAAGGGGGACAGGACGAGCTGAAGCTTTCTTT,CASSIRGTGRAEAFF,TRBJ1-1,TRBD1,TRBV19,NA
TGTGCCAGCAGCTTGATGTGGCAGGTCTATGGCTACACCTTC,CASSLMWQVYGYTF,TRBJ1-2,NA,TRBV5-5,NA
TGTGCCAGCAGGAAGAACAGGGATCCCGATAATTCACCCCTCCACTTT,CASRKNRDPDNSPLHF,TRBJ1-6,NA,TRBV2,NA
TGCGCCAGCAGCCAAGTCCCACAATACGAAGCTTTCTTT,CASSQVPQYEAFF,TRBJ1-1,NA,TRBV4-3,NA
TGCGCCAGCAGCCAAGAGGGCAGGGGTAGTGGAAACACCATATATTTT,CASSQEGRGSGNTIYF,TRBJ1-3,NA,TRBV4-3,NA
TGTGCCAGCAGCGTGCGACTAGCGAGGTACAATGAGCAGTTCTTC,CASSVRLARYNEQFF,TRBJ2-1,TRBD2,TRBV9,NA
TGTGCCAGCAGCTTTTTGGGGACAGGGTTATACAATGAGCAGTTCTTC,CASSFLGTGLYNEQFF,TRBJ2-1,TRBD1,TRBV11-2,NA
TGTGCCAGCAGCGAGATACGGGGAGCGGGTCGAGAGACCCAGTACTTC,CASSEIRGAGRETQYF,TRBJ2-5,NA,TRBV7-9,NA
TGCGCCAGCAGCTTGGGGGCTAGGACAGGGGTTAACTATGGCTACACCTTC,CASSLGARTGVNYGYTF,TRBJ1-2,TRBD1,TRBV5-1,few
TGCGCCAGCAGCCAAGCGCAGGGGGCGCACACTGAAGCTTTCTTT,CASSQAQGAHTEAFF,TRBJ1-1,TRBD1,TRBV4-3,NA
TGTGCCAGTAGTGCTTCACAGGGAGAAGAGACCCAGTACTTC,CASSASQGEETQYF,TRBJ2-5,NA,TRBV19,NA
TGTGCCAGCAGCCAAGAAACTACGGGACAAAAGTTCACTGAAGCTTTCTTT,CASSQETTGQKFTEAFF,TRBJ1-1,NA,TRBV4-2,NA
TGCAGCGCCTCCTCTATGAACACTGAAGCTTTCTTT,CSASSMNTEAFF,TRBJ1-1,NA,TRBV29-1,NA
TGTGCCAGCAGTCCTGAGGGCTCCTACAATGAGCAGTTCTTC,CASSPEGSYNEQFF,TRBJ2-1,NA,TRBV6-1,NA
TGTGCCAGCAGCGCCGGGACAGGAGTTTATGGCTACACCTTC,CASSAGTGVYGYTF,TRBJ1-2,TRBD1,TRBV5-6,NA
TGTGCCAGCAGCTCGGTCGGTTCCACTTCCTACGAGCAGTACTTC,CASSSVGSTSYEQYF,TRBJ2-7,NA,TRBV7-8,NA
TGCGCCAGCAGCTTGGCCACGGCAGGGAAGTACGAGCAGTACTTC,CASSLATAGKYEQYF,TRBJ2-7,NA,TRBV5-1,NA
TGTGCCAGCAGTGAAGGGGCGGGGGTAGGGGAGACCCAGTACTTC,CASSEGAGVGETQYF,TRBJ2-5,TRBD2,TRBV6-1,once
TGTGCCAGCAGCCAAATAGAACCGCGGGAGCAGTACTTC,CASSQIEPREQYF,TRBJ2-7,NA,TRBV3-1/TRBV3-2,NA
TGTGCCAGCAGCCGGACCGGAGGGTCCTGGAGAGAGACCCAGTACTTC,CASSRTGGSWRETQYF,TRBJ2-5,NA,TRBV7-2,once
TGTGCCAGCAGTTACGGGGCAGGGGGCGAGCAGTACTTC,CASSYGAGGEQYF,TRBJ2-7,TRBD1,TRBV6-5,NA
TGTGCCAGCAGCCCGGGACTAGGGAGGTTCACAGATACGCAGTATTTT,CASSPGLGRFTDTQYF,TRBJ2-3,TRBD2,TRBV11-3,NA
TGTGCCAGCAGTGCTAGCGGGAGGGCCAATGAGCAGTTCTTC,CASSASGRANEQFF,TRBJ2-1,TRBD2,TRBV2,NA
TGTGCCAGCAGTGAAGTGGGGGGGCGGTACGAGCAGTACTTC,CASSEVGGRYEQYF,TRBJ2-7,NA,TRBV6-1,NA
TGTGCCATCAGTGTACAGGGGGGGGACGAGCAGTACTTC,CAISVQGGDEQYF,TRBJ2-7,NA,TRBV10-3,NA
TGTGCCAGCAGTTTATCAGGGGGCTCCTACGAGCAGTACTTC,CASSLSGGSYEQYF,TRBJ2-7,NA,TRBV27,NA
TGCAGCTCCCTCGGCGGGGGGCTGGGAGCCAAAAACATTCAGTACTTC,CSSLGGGLGAKNIQYF,TRBJ2-4,TRBD2,TRBV29-1,NA
TGTGCCAGCAGCCATCCGGGACAGGGTGTTGGCGATGGCTACACCTTC,CASSHPGQGVGDGYTF,TRBJ1-2,TRBD1,TRBV7-9,NA
TGTGCCAGCAGCATGAGGGACAGGGCGAACCATGAGCAGTTCTTC,CASSMRDRANHEQFF,TRBJ2-1,TRBD1,TRBV7-2,NA
TGTGCCAGCAGCGTAGCCATAGCGGGGGGCACAGATACGCAGTATTTT,CASSVAIAGGTDTQYF,TRBJ2-3,TRBD2,TRBV9,NA
TGTGCCAGCAGCTTGTGGGGTAGCGTCAGAGATACGCAGTATTTT,CASSLWGSVRDTQYF,TRBJ2-3,NA,TRBV5-8,NA
TGTGCCAGCAGTGGGGGGTCTCGCGAGCAGTACTTC,CASSGGSREQYF,TRBJ2-7,NA,TRBV27,NA
TGTGCCAGTAGTATTGGCTGGGGAGATCAGCCCCAGCATTTT,CASSIGWGDQPQHF,TRBJ1-5,NA,TRBV19,NA
TGTGCCAGCAGCCCCTCTAGCGGTTCTAGCACAGATACGCAGTATTTT,CASSPSSGSSTDTQYF,TRBJ2-3,TRBD2,TRBV3-1/TRBV3-2,NA
TGTGCCAGCAGTTACTCGGGGGGCGAGCAGTACTTC,CASSYSGGEQYF,TRBJ2-7,NA,TRBV6-6,NA